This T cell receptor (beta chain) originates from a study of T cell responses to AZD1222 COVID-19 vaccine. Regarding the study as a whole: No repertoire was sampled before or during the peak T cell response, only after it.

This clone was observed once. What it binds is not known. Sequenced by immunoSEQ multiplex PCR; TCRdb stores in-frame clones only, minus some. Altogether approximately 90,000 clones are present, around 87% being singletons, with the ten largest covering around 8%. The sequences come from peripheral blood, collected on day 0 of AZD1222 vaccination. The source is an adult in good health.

This CDR3 reads CASRPIAGAAYEQYF. The CDR3 nucleotides read TGTGCCAGCAGACCGATAGCGGGGGCCGCCTACGAGCAGTACTTC. The chain combines TRBV6-6 with TRBJ2-7; 9 nucleotides line up with TRBD2. Germline V gene data show CDR1 as MNHNY and CDR2 as SVGAGI (reference sequence). CDR3 length equals 15 residues. After removal of 6 bases from V and 2 bases from J, the junction contained 8 bases not matched to a gene.